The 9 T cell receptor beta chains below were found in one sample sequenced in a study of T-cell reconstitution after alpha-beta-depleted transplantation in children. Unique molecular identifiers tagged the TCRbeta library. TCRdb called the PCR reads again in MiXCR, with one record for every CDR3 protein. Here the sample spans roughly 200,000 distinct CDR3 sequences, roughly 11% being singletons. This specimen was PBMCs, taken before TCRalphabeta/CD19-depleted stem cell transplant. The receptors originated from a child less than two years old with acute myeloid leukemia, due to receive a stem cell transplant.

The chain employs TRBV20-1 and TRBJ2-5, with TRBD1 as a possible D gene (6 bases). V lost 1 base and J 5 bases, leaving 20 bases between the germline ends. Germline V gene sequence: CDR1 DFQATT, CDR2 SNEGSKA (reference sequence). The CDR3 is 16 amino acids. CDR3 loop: CSARAPRDNLRETQYF. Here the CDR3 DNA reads TGCAGTGCTAGAGCCCCCCGGGACAACCTGAGGGAGACCCAGTACTTC.

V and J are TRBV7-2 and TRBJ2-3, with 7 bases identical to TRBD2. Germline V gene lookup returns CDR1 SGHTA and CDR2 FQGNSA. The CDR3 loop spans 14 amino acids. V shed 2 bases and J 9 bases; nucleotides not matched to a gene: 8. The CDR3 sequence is CASSLQTSLETQYF. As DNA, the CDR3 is TGTGCCAGCAGCTTACAGACTAGCTTGGAAACGCAGTATTTT.

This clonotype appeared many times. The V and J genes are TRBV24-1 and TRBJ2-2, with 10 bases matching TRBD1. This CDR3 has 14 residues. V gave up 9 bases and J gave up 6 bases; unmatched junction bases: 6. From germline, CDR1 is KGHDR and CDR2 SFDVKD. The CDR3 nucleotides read TGTGCCACCCTTGGACAGGGGGAGGCCGGGGAGCTGTTTTTT. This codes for CATLGQGEAGELFF.

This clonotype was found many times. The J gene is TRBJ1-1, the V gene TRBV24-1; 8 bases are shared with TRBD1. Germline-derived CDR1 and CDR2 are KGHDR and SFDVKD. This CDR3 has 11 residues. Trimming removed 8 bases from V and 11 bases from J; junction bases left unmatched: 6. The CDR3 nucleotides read TGTGCCACCATGGACAGGGATGAGGCTTTCTTT. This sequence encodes CATMDRDEAFF.

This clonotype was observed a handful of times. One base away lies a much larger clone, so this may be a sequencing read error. CDR3 in amino acids: CASSLVGRSLNEQFF. Written as DNA, the CDR3 is TGCGCCAGCAGCTTGGTGGGCAGGAGTTTGAATGAGCAGTTCTTC. The rearrangement links TRBV5-1 to TRBJ2-1, with D hard to call. This CDR3 has 15 residues. Trimming shortened V by 0 bases and J by 7 bases, and 14 bases separated the two germline ends. CDR1 and CDR2 from the germline V gene are SGHRS and YFSETQ.

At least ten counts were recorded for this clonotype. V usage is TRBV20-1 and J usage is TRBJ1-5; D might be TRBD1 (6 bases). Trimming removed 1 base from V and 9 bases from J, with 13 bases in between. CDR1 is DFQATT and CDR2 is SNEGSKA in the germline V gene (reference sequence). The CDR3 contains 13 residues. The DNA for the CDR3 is TGCAGTGCTAGAGGGACAGCTACTGGGCCCCAGCATTTT. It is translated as CSARGTATGPQHF.

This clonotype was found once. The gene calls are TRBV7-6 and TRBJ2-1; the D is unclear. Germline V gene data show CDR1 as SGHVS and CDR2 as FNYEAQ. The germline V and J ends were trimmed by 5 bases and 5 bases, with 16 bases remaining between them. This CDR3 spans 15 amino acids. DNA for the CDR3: TGTGCCAGCAGCAAACTGGCTATGTCAAACAATGAGCAGTTCTTC. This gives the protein CASSKLAMSNNEQFF.

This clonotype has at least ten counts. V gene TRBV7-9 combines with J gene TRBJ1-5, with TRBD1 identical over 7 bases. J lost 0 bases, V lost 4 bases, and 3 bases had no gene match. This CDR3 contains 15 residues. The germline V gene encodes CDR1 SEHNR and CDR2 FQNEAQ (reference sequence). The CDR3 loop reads CASSSTGNSNQPQHF. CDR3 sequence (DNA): TGTGCCAGCAGCTCGACAGGGAATAGCAATCAGCCCCAGCATTTT.

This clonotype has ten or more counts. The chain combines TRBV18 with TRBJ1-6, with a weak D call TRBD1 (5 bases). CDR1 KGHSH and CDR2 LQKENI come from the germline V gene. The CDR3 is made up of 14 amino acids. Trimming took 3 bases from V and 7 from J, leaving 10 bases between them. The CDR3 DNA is TGTGCCAGCTCACCCGGGACGGGGAATTCACCCCTCCACTTT. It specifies CASSPGTGNSPLHF.